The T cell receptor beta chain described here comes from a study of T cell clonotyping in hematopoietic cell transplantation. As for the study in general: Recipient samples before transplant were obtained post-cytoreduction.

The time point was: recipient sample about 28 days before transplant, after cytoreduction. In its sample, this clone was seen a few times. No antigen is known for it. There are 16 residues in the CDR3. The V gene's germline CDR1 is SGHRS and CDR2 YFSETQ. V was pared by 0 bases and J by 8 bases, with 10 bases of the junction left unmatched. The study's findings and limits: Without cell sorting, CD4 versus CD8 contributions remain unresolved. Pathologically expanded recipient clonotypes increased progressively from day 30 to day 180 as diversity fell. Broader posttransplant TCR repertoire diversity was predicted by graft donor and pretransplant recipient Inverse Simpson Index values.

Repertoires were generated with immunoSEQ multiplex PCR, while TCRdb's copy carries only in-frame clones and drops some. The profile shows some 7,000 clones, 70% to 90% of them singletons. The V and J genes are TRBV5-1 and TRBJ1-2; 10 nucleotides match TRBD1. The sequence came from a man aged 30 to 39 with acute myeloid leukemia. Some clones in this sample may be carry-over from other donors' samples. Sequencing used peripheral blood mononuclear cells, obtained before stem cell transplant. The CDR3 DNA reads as TGCGCCAGCAGCTTGGGGTCCCGGACAGGGGGAATAGGCTACACCTTC. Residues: CASSLGSRTGGIGYTF.